This paragraph reports one TCR beta chain. Its antigen is not identified. This record comes from a study of OX40 agonist ivuxolimab in advanced cancers. Study observations and caveats: Clonal expansion from baseline to week 6 occurred in both CD4+ and CD8+ T cells. In CD8+ T cells, expanded clones were on average more numerous than in CD4+.

Patients with a history of autoimmune disease or on systemic immunosuppression were excluded. Measured with immunoSEQ multiplex PCR; TCRdb has only the in-frame clones, and not every one. The repertoire includes around 50,000 clones, nearly 90% of them detected once, and around an eighth sits in the top ten. This sequence was found in an adult with an advanced solid tumor such as melanoma, head and neck, liver or kidney cancer. Source: CD4+ or CD8+ T cells sorted from blood, taken in a trial of the OX40 agonist ivuxolimab.

The DNA for the CDR3 is TGTGCCAGTAGTATAAGCAGCGACTATGGCTACACCTTC. This translates into CASSISSDYGYTF. The chain employs TRBV19 and TRBJ1-2; D unclear. V lost 2 bases to trimming and J lost 3 bases, with 7 bases between them. This CDR3 has 13 residues. Germline CDR1 and CDR2: LNHDA and SQIVND (reference sequence).